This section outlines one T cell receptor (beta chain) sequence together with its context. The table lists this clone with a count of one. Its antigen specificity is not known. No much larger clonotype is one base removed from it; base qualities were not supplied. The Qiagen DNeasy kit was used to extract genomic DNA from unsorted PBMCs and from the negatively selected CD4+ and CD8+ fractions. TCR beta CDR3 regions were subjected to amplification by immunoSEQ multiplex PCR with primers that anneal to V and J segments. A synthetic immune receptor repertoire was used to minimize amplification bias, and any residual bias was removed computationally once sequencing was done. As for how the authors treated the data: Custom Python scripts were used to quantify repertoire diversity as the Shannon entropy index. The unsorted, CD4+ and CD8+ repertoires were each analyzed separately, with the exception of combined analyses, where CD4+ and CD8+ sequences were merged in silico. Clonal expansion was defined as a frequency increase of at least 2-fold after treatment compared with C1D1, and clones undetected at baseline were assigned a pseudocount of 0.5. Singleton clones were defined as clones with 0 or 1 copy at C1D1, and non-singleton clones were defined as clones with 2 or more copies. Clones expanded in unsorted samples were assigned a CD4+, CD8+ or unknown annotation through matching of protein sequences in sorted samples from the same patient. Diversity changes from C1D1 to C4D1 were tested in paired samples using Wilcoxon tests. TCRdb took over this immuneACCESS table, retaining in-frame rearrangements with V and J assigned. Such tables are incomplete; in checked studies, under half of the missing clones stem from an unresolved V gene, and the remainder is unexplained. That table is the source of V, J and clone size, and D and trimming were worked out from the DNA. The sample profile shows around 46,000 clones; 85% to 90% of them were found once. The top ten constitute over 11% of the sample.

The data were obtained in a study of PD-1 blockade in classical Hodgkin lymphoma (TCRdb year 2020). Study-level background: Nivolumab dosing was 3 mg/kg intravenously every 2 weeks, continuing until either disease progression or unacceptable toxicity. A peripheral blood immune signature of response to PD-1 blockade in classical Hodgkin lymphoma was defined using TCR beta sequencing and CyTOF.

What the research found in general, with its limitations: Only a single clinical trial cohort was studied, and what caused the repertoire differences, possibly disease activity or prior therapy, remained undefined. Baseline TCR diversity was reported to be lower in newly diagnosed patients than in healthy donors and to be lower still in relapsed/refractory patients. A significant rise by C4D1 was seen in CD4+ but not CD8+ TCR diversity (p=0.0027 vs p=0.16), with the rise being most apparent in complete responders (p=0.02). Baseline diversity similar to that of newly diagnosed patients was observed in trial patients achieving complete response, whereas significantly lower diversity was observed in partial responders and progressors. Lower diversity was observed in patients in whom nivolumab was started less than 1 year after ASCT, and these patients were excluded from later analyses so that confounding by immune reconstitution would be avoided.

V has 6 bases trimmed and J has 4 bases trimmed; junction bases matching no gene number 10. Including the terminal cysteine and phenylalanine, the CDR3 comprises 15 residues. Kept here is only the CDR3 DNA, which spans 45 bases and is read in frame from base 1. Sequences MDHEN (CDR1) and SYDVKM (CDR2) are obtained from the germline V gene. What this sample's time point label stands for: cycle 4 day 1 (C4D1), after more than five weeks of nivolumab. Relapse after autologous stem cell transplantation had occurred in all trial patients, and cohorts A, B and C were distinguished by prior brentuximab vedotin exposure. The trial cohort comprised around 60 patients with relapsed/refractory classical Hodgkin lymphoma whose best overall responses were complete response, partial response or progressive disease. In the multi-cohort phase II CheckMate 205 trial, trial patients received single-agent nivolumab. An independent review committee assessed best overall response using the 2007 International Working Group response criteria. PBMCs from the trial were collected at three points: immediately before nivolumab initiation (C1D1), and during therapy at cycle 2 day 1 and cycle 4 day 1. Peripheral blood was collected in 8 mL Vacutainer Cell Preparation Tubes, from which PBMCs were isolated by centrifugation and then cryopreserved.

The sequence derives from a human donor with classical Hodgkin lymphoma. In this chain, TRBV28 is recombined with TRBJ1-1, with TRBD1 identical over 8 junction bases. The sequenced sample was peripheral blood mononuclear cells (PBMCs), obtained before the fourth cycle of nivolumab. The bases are TGTGCCAGCAGACCCCCCCCAGGGGGCGGCACTGAAGCTTTCTTT. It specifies CASRPPPGGGTEAFF.